The rows below give T cell receptor beta chains drawn from one sample of a study of T-cell memory formation after mild COVID-19. TCRdb passed the 5' RACE reads through MiXCR, listing each CDR3 protein once. Among about 290,000 distinct CDR3 sequences listed, 15% to 20% were seen once. The sequenced sample was PBMCs or a T cell subset sorted from them (not recorded which). These receptors all stem from a man younger than 35 who had mild COVID-19 (a few samples of this study predate the infection). Cell type and time point are not known. Each CDR3 is given with its conserved first and last residue. The D gene is left open where the match is weak. The size of a clone is reported for some rows only, either as once, few or many, or as a class for expanded clones.

d_gene,abundance,j_gene,v_gene,CDR3nt,CDR3aa
NA,NA,TRBJ1-6,TRBV5-8,TGTGCCAGCAGCCACGTGTACGGGAATTCACCCCTCCACTTT,CASSHVYGNSPLHF
NA,few,TRBJ2-2,TRBV5-4,TGTGCCAGCAGTGGCATAACCGGGGAGCTGTTTTTT,CASSGITGELFF
TRBD1,few,TRBJ1-2,TRBV7-2,TGTGCCAGCAGCTTAGATCCAGGGGGCGGTGGCTACACCTTC,CASSLDPGGGGYTF
TRBD1,few,TRBJ1-2,TRBV19,TGTGCCAGTAGACGGGGACAGGAGTATGGCTACACCTTC,CASRRGQEYGYTF
NA,NA,TRBJ1-5,TRBV4-1,TGCGCCAGCAGCCAGGGGGGGAGAGAGCCCCAGCATTTT,CASSQGGREPQHF
NA,NA,TRBJ2-1,TRBV5-1,TGCGCCAGCAGCTTGGGTCCGGAGGATGAGCAGTTCTTC,CASSLGPEDEQFF
NA,few,TRBJ1-1,TRBV9,TGTGCCAGCAGCGTAGATGGGGAACCTAATGAAGCTTTCTTT,CASSVDGEPNEAFF
TRBD1,NA,TRBJ2-5,TRBV7-6,TGTGCCAGCAGCTTCGGTTCAGGGGGCATGGCGGAGACCCAGTACTTC,CASSFGSGGMAETQYF
NA,once,TRBJ1-1,TRBV29-1,TGCAGCTTTGACAGGTACAACGGGAACACTGAAGCTTTCTTT,CSFDRYNGNTEAFF
NA,once,TRBJ1-5,TRBV6-2/TRBV6-3,TGTGCCAGCAGCGACCGATCCCTTTATCAGCCCCAGCATTTT,CASSDRSLYQPQHF
TRBD2,once,TRBJ2-1,TRBV7-9,TGTGCCAGCAGCCCCCGACTGCGGGGGGAGCAGTTCTTC,CASSPRLRGEQFF
NA,NA,TRBJ2-7,TRBV20-1,TGCAGTGCTAGAGATATCGGACCTCTAGGCGAGCAGTACTTC,CSARDIGPLGEQYF
TRBD1,NA,TRBJ2-6,TRBV5-1,TGCGCCAGCAGCTTGTGGGACAGGGCTTCTGGGGCCAACGTCCTGACTTTC,CASSLWDRASGANVLTF
NA,few,TRBJ1-2,TRBV11-2,TGTGCCAGCAGCCCCGTAGGTGGAACAGGGCACTATGGCTACACCTTC,CASSPVGGTGHYGYTF
NA,NA,TRBJ2-1,TRBV7-9,TGTGCCAGCAGCTTAGCGGGGGATAGCTCCTACAATGAGCAGTTCTTC,CASSLAGDSSYNEQFF
TRBD2,many,TRBJ2-3,TRBV6-5,TGTGCCAGCAGTTACTTTCCTAGCGGGGGTCCAGATACGCAGTATTTT,CASSYFPSGGPDTQYF
TRBD1,NA,TRBJ2-5,TRBV7-8,TGTGCCAGCAGCTTAGCGATAGGACAGGGCGAAGAGACCCAGTACTTC,CASSLAIGQGEETQYF
TRBD1,NA,TRBJ2-2,TRBV23-1,TGCGCCAGCAGTCAAGGGGACAGAATGAACACCGGGGAGCTGTTTTTT,CASSQGDRMNTGELFF
NA,few,TRBJ1-4,TRBV20-1,TGCAGTGCTAGAGAGTCCTTGGCCGAAAAACTGTTTTTT,CSARESLAEKLFF
NA,few,TRBJ2-7,TRBV23-1,TGCGCCAGCAGATACGCACAGCAGTACGAGCAGTACTTC,CASRYAQQYEQYF
NA,NA,TRBJ1-1,TRBV18,TGTGCCAGCTCACCAAACAGGGAGTATGGTGAAGCTTTCTTT,CASSPNREYGEAFF
TRBD1,NA,TRBJ1-6,TRBV18,TGTGCCAGCTCACAGGGACAGAAACTTCTCCCCCTCCACTTT,CASSQGQKLLPLHF
NA,NA,TRBJ1-2,TRBV2,TGTGCCAGCAGTGTCGTCAGTTACGGCTACACCTTC,CASSVVSYGYTF
NA,NA,TRBJ2-3,TRBV6-5,TGTGCCAGCAGTCCCCGGGGGGCCGGGGCAGATACGCAGTATTTT,CASSPRGAGADTQYF
NA,few,TRBJ1-2,TRBV10-3,TGTGCCATCAACCCCCCGGGGGGTGGCTACACCTTC,CAINPPGGGYTF
NA,few,TRBJ2-2,TRBV7-3,TGTGCCAGCAGCTTCAATCGTGGCGGCGGCACCGGGGAGCTGTTTTTT,CASSFNRGGGTGELFF
TRBD2,few,TRBJ2-1,TRBV7-6,TGTGCCAGCAGCACCCCTTCGGGCCGGACTAGCGGTAATGAGCAGTTCTTC,CASSTPSGRTSGNEQFF
NA,few,TRBJ1-4,TRBV5-1,TGCGCCAGCAGCTTGGGCGGAAAACAGACTGAAAAACTGTTTTTT,CASSLGGKQTEKLFF
NA,many,TRBJ2-1,TRBV7-9,TGTGCCAGCAGCTCCCCTCCCTCGGACGGGGACAATGAGCAGTTCTTC,CASSSPPSDGDNEQFF
TRBD1,NA,TRBJ2-1,TRBV20-1,TGCAGTGCTACCTCCCTGGACAGGGAACCTTTATCACTGGGCAATGAGCAGTTCTTC,CSATSLDREPLSLGNEQFF
TRBD1,NA,TRBJ2-7,TRBV28,TGTGCCAGCAGAACAACAGGGGGCTACGAGCAGTACTTC,CASRTTGGYEQYF
TRBD2,NA,TRBJ2-5,TRBV10-3,TGTGCCATCAGTGAGCCGGGACTAGTACAAGAGACCCAGTACTTC,CAISEPGLVQETQYF
TRBD1,few,TRBJ1-1,TRBV20-1,TGCAGTGCTTGGGACAGGGGCCATTTGATGAACACTGAAGCTTTCTTT,CSAWDRGHLMNTEAFF
NA,NA,TRBJ2-1,TRBV5-5,TGTGCCAGCAGCTACCCCGGAGACAGGTCGTGGAATGAGCAGTTCTTC,CASSYPGDRSWNEQFF